This T cell receptor (beta chain) was retrieved from a study of EBV T-cell therapy then PD-1 blockade in nasopharyngeal carcinoma. Method: immunoSEQ multiplex PCR; TCRdb's copy keeps in-frame clones and lacks some. The sample has 15,000 to 20,000 clones; 84% are singletons. Treatment given: AdE1-LMPpoly-expanded autologous EBV-specific T-cell therapy followed by anti-PD-1 nivolumab. Points on this clone: The antigen remains undetermined.

The material was CD8+ T cells from blood, obtained around day 35 from a patient whose treatment included autologous EBV-specific T cells and nivolumab. The receptor's source is a man between 35 and 55 years old with nasopharyngeal carcinoma.

CDR3 amino acids: CASSDRRVEKLFF. As DNA, the CDR3 is TGTGCCAGCAGTGACAGGCGGGTTGAAAAACTGTTTTTT. The J gene is TRBJ1-4, the V gene TRBV2; D is unclear. From germline, CDR1 is SNHLY and CDR2 FYNNEI. V was clipped by 3 bases and J by 7 bases, with 9 bases between them. The CDR3 sequence is 13 residues long.